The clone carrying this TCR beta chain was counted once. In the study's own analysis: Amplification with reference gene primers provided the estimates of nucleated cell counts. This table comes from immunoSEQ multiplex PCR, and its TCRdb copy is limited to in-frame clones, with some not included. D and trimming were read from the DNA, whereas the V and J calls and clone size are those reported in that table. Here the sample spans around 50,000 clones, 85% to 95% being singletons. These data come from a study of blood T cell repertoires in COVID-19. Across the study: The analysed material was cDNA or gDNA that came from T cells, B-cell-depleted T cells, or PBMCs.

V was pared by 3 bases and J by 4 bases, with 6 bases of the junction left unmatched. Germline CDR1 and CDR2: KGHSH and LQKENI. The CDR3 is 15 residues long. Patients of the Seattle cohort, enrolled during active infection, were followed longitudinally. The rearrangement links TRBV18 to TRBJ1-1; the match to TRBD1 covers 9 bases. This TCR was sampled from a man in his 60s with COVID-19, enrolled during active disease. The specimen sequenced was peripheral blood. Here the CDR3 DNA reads TGTGCCAGCTCACCGGGGACAGGGCTACTCACTGAAGCTTTCTTT. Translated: CASSPGTGLLTEAFF.